These 11 T cell receptor beta chains share one sample of origin, sequenced in a study of T cell responses to AZD1222 COVID-19 vaccine. Assay used: immunoSEQ multiplex PCR; TCRdb lists only in-frame clones, some missing. The sample has fewer than 200,000 clones; 85% to 95% are singletons. Source: peripheral blood, taken on day 0 of AZD1222 vaccination. Receptors were obtained from an adult in good health.

This clone was seen only a few times. The V gene is TRBV2, the J gene TRBJ1-2; D call uncertain. Looked up from germline, CDR1 is SNHLY and CDR2 is FYNNEI. V lost 6 bases to trimming and J lost 2 bases, with 13 bases between them. CDR3 size: 14 residues. The chain's CDR3 is CASSQNQWNYGYTF. Written as DNA, the CDR3 is TGTGCCAGCAGCCAAAATCAGTGGAACTATGGCTACACCTTC. Variable domain in full (rest from reference TRBV2 and TRBJ1-2): EPEVTQTPSHQVTQMGQEVILRCVPISNHLYFYWYRQILGQKVEFLVSFYNNEISEKSEIFDDQFSVERPDGSNFTLKIRSTKLEDSAMYFCASSQNQWNYGYTFGSGTRLTVV.

The J gene is TRBJ1-3, the V gene TRBV5-5, with D uncertain. Germline V gene sequence: CDR1 SGHKS, CDR2 YYEKEE (reference sequence). CDR3 size: 16 residues. Between the trimmed V and J ends, which lost 0 bases and 0 bases, there was a span of 10 bases. The CDR3 is CASSLGIDRSGNTIYF. The CDR3 DNA follows: TGTGCCAGCAGCTTGGGAATAGACCGCTCTGGAAACACCATATATTTT. The variable domain in full, with the rest retrieved from reference TRBV5-5 and TRBJ1-3, is DAGVTQSPTHLIKTRGQQVTLRCSPISGHKSVSWYQQVLGQGPQFIFQYYEKEERGRGNFPDRFSARQFPNYSSELNVNALLLGDSALYLCASSLGIDRSGNTIYFGEGSWLTVV.

The chain is built from TRBV16 and TRBJ2-1; D might be TRBD1 (6 bases). Trimming cost V 2 bases and J 1 base, with 9 bases left between them. Germline V gene data show CDR1 as KGHSY and CDR2 as FQNENV. The CDR3 contains 15 residues. DNA of the CDR3: TGTGCCAGCAGCCAAGGACAGCCTTCCTACAATGAGCAGTTCTTC. The encoded protein is CASSQGQPSYNEQFF. The whole variable domain, filled in from reference TRBV16 and TRBJ2-1, reads GEEVAQTPKHLVRGEGQKAKLYCAPIKGHSYVFWYQQVLKNEFKFLISFQNENVFDETGMPKERFSAKCLPNSPCSLEIQATKLEDSAVYFCASSQGQPSYNEQFFGPGTRLTVL.

The gene calls are TRBV28 and TRBJ1-1; tentative D call: TRBD1 (5 bases). This CDR3 contains 13 residues. Between the trimmed V and J ends, which lost 6 bases and 2 bases, there was a span of 10 bases. Germline lookup yields CDR1 MDHEN and CDR2 SYDVKM. The DNA of the CDR3 is TGTGCCAGCAGGCAGGGTCGTAACACTGAAGCTTTCTTT. It codes for CASRQGRNTEAFF.

V and J are TRBV27 and TRBJ1-5; 8 bases line up with TRBD1. CDR1 is MNHEY, CDR2 SMNVEV, per germline (reference sequence). J gave up 9 bases and V 5 bases, and 12 bases lay outside the gene matches. The CDR3 is 15 amino acids. The CDR3 protein is CASSQRTGSNGPQHF. CDR3 coding DNA: TGTGCCAGCAGTCAACGGACAGGGTCGAATGGGCCCCAGCATTTT.

This clone was recorded only once. V gene TRBV30 combines with J gene TRBJ1-3; D unclear. The ends were cut back, 8 bases at V and 0 bases at J, with 2 bases in the middle. CDR3 size: 10 residues. The germline gives CDR1 GTSNPN, CDR2 SVGIG (reference sequence). The CDR3 DNA is TGTGCCCTCTCTGGAAACACCATATATTTT. Translated: CALSGNTIYF.

This clone was detected once. J is TRBJ1-2 and V is TRBV5-1; D ambiguous. Trimming took off 0 bases at V and 8 bases at J, with 11 bases between the two ends. The CDR3 contains 13 residues. Germline CDR1 reads SGHRS; CDR2 reads YFSETQ. The CDR3 region is CASSLAWTEGYTF. CDR3 coding DNA: TGCGCCAGCAGCTTGGCCTGGACGGAAGGCTACACCTTC.

This sequence joins TRBV4-1 and TRBJ1-1, with unresolved D. The CDR3 totals 15 residues. With 1 base removed from V and 0 bases from J, the gap between germline ends came to 9 bases. The germline gives CDR1 MGHRA, CDR2 YSYEKL. The CDR3 loop is CASSQAGAMNTEAFF. CDR3 DNA: TGCGCCAGCAGCCAAGCCGGTGCAATGAACACTGAAGCTTTCTTT.

This clone occurred once. This chain connects TRBV6-2 or TRBV6-3 to TRBJ2-7; D not certain. The length of the CDR3 is 12 residues. V lost 5 bases and J 3 bases, leaving 8 bases between the germline ends. The V gene's germline CDR1 is MNHEY and CDR2 SVGEGT. CDR3 loop: CASSREDYEQYF. CDR3 nucleotides: TGTGCCAGCAGTCGAGAAGACTACGAGCAGTACTTC.

The chain employs TRBV7-9 and TRBJ1-4; the D is unclear. With 1 base removed from V and 7 bases from J, the gap between germline ends came to 4 bases. Germline CDR1 SEHNR, CDR2 FQNEAQ (reference sequence). The CDR3 is made up of 12 amino acids. Written as DNA, the CDR3 is TGTGCCAGCAGCTTAGTGGGTGAAAAACTGTTTTTT. Translated: CASSLVGEKLFF.

This chain connects TRBV18 to TRBJ1-3, with D maybe TRBD1 (5 bases). This CDR3 spans 14 amino acids. CDR1 is KGHSH and CDR2 is LQKENI in the germline V gene. V was trimmed by 3 bases and J by 2 bases, leaving 8 bases between them. The DNA for the CDR3 is TGTGCCAGCTCACCGGGGGGACCTGGAAACACCATATATTTT. This sequence encodes CASSPGGPGNTIYF.